These 26 T cell receptor beta chains originate from one sample sequenced in a study of blood T cell repertoires in COVID-19. TCRdb's table, derived via immunoSEQ multiplex PCR, lists solely in-frame clones and lacks some. The repertoire holds approximately 210,000 clones, with around 91% as singletons. Sequencing was carried out using peripheral blood. Receptors originate from a woman in her forties with acute or convalescent COVID-19.

The genes are TRBV9 and TRBJ2-1, with 7 bases aligning to TRBD1. The CDR3 is 15 amino acids. Germline loops: CDR1 SGDLS, CDR2 YYNGEE. The trim removed 0 bases at V and 7 bases at J, leaving 7 bases unmatched. CDR3 protein: CASSVGDRDVNEQFF. The CDR3 DNA reads TGTGCCAGCAGCGTAGGAGACAGGGATGTAAATGAGCAGTTCTTC.

The chain combines TRBV2 with TRBJ1-2; D might be TRBD1 (5 bases). This CDR3 has 16 amino acids. The V end was cut by 2 bases, the J end by 0 bases, with 13 bases between. CDR1 is SNHLY, CDR2 FYNNEI, per germline. The CDR3, as DNA: TGTGCCAGCAGTGAAATAGGGGTCGAGACTAACTATGGCTACACCTTC. It specifies CASSEIGVETNYGYTF.

This chain links TRBV5-8 with TRBJ2-3, with 9 bases fitting TRBD2. The CDR3 is 17 amino acids. Germline V gives CDR1 SGHTS, CDR2 YDEGEE. J was trimmed by 6 bases and V by 0 bases; bases with no gene match: 11. This chain's CDR3 is CASSLEVAGAFRDTQYF. The CDR3 nucleotides are TGTGCCAGCAGCTTGGAGGTAGCGGGGGCGTTCAGGGATACGCAGTATTTT.

The CDR3 is CASGLVLGTASGGYTF. CDR3 nucleotide sequence: TGTGCTAGTGGTTTGGTACTTGGTACAGCCTCTGGGGGCTACACCTTC. The rearrangement links TRBV12-5 to TRBJ1-2; D unresolved. The CDR3 extends over 16 amino acids. The germline V gene encodes CDR1 LGHNT and CDR2 FRNRAP. V lost 0 bases to trimming and J lost 8 bases, with 19 bases between them.

The J gene is TRBJ1-1, the V gene TRBV25-1, with TRBD1 as a possible D gene (6 bases). CDR3 length: 17 residues. CDR1 MGHDK and CDR2 SYGVNS come from the germline V gene. Trimming left V 4 bases short and J 4 bases short, with 22 bases between. In DNA form, the CDR3 reads TGTGCCAGCAGTGTAAGACCCTTGGGGGCTTCGAGCACTGAAGCTTTCTTT. It translates to CASSVRPLGASSTEAFF.

V usage is TRBV7-9 and J usage is TRBJ1-4, with D unresolved. This CDR3 region has 12 residues. Trimming shortened V by 6 bases and J by 0 bases, and 2 bases separated the two germline ends. Per the germline V gene, CDR1 is SEHNR and CDR2 is FQNEAQ (reference sequence). CDR3 loop: CASSTTNEKLFF. The CDR3 bases are TGTGCCAGCAGTACAACTAATGAAAAACTGTTTTTT.

This rearrangement joins TRBV7-2 to TRBJ1-2; 7 bases map to TRBD1. Germline trimming cut 2 bases from V and 6 bases from J; bases unmatched to any gene: 3. The V gene's germline CDR1 is SGHTA and CDR2 FQGNSA. The CDR3 has 13 amino acids. CDR3 coding DNA: TGTGCCAGCAGCTTATACAGGGGCGATGGCTACACCTTC. This encodes CASSLYRGDGYTF.

V gene TRBV9 combines with J gene TRBJ1-1; D is unclear. Germline lookup yields CDR1 SGDLS and CDR2 YYNGEE. This CDR3 region has 13 residues. V gave up 1 base and J gave up 2 bases, with 6 bases separating them. CDR3 in amino acids: CASSVRENTEAFF. CDR3 bases: TGTGCCAGCAGCGTACGGGAAAACACTGAAGCTTTCTTT.

The rearrangement joins TRBV18 to TRBJ1-2; no reliable D call. Trimming took 0 bases from V and 4 from J, leaving 12 bases between them. Germline V gives CDR1 KGHSH, CDR2 LQKENI. The CDR3 is 15 residues long. This CDR3 is CASSPPDSRSYGYTF. In nucleotides, the CDR3 is TGTGCCAGCTCACCACCGGACTCTCGGAGCTATGGCTACACCTTC. The full variable domain, rest sourced from reference TRBV18 and TRBJ1-2, is NAGVMQNPRHLVRRRGQEARLRCSPMKGHSHVYWYRQLPEEGLKFMVYLQKENIIDESGMPKERFSAEFPKEGPSILRIQQVVRGDSAAYFCASSPPDSRSYGYTFGSGTRLTVV.

The chain is built from TRBV7-3 and TRBJ2-2, with 7 bases matching TRBD1. This CDR3 contains 16 residues. V lost 3 bases and J lost 3; bases outside the gene matches: 7. CDR1 is SGHTA, CDR2 FQGTGA, per germline. The CDR3 DNA is TGTGCCAGCAGCTTGATAGGGGGCAGCGACACCGGGGAGCTGTTTTTT. Amino acid sequence: CASSLIGGSDTGELFF.

The chain carries TRBV2 and TRBJ1-4; D perhaps matches TRBD1 (5 bases). The CDR3 extends over 14 amino acids. The V and J ends lost 2 bases and 2 bases respectively, with 6 bases between them. Germline CDR1 SNHLY, CDR2 FYNNEI. Here the CDR3 reads CASSEPGTNEKLFF. The CDR3 coding sequence is TGTGCCAGCAGTGAACCAGGGACTAATGAAAAACTGTTTTTT.

The V and J genes are TRBV19 and TRBJ2-2; 7 bases map to TRBD1. This CDR3 is built from 16 residues. V lost 5 bases to trimming and J lost 0 bases; unmatched junction nucleotides: 6. CDR1 is LNHDA and CDR2 is SQIVND in the germline V gene (reference sequence). In DNA, the CDR3 is TGTGCCAGTAGTGTTACAGGGGCCTCGAACACCGGGGAGCTGTTTTTT. Encoded protein: CASSVTGASNTGELFF.

This chain connects TRBV10-1 to TRBJ2-5; D not certain. CDR1 and CDR2 from the germline V gene are WNHNN and SYGVQD (reference sequence). The CDR3 loop spans 12 amino acids. V lost 6 bases to trimming and J lost 0 bases, with 5 bases between them. CDR3 sequence: CASSPNQETQYF. DNA for the CDR3: TGCGCCAGCAGCCCTAACCAAGAGACCCAGTACTTC.

Many counts were recorded for this clone. The chain couples TRBV6-2 or TRBV6-3 to TRBJ1-5; D unclear. The V gene's germline CDR1 is MNHEY and CDR2 SVGEGT. The V end lost 0 bases, the J end lost 7 bases, and 10 bases lay between the germline ends. This CDR3 is built from 14 residues. The CDR3, as DNA: TGTGCCAGCAGTTACTCGAACGCGGGACAGCCCCAGCATTTT. This gives the protein CASSYSNAGQPQHF.

J is TRBJ1-4 and V is TRBV5-6, with a weak D call TRBD1 (6 bases). V was pared by 0 bases and J by 0 bases, with 15 bases between. CDR3 size: 18 residues. CDR1 is SGHDT, CDR2 YYEEEE, per germline. CDR3 amino acids: CASSLGWQGRATNEKLFF. CDR3 DNA sequence: TGTGCCAGCAGCTTGGGATGGCAGGGGAGGGCAACTAATGAAAAACTGTTTTTT.

The J gene is TRBJ1-6, the V gene TRBV6-1; the D gene is possibly TRBD1 (6 bases). V lost 2 bases to trimming and J lost 9 bases, with 11 bases between them. The CDR3 is made up of 14 amino acids. Germline V CDR1 and CDR2: MNHNS, SASEGT. The CDR3 sequence: CASSELGAGSPLHF. CDR3 coding DNA: TGTGCCAGCAGTGAATTGGGGGCTGGTTCACCCCTCCACTTT.

The V gene is TRBV5-1, the J gene TRBJ2-7; no definite D call. The CDR3 is made up of 13 amino acids. Germline-derived CDR1 and CDR2 are SGHRS and YFSETQ. Deletions cut 2 bases from V and 1 base from J, with 7 bases between. The CDR3 sequence is CASSFDWSYEQYV. The CDR3 DNA is TGCGCCAGCAGCTTCGACTGGTCCTACGAGCAGTACGTC.

The chain uses TRBV21-1 and TRBJ2-2; TRBD1, the table's D call, was not compared with the DNA. TRBV21-1 is given as a pseudogene. The CDR3 is 18 amino acids. This CDR3 reads CASSKARRGPSITGELFF. The CDR3 DNA is TGTGCCAGCAGCAAAGCGCGTAGGGGTCCCTCAATCACCGGGGAGCTGTTTTTT.

V and J are TRBV28 and TRBJ2-3; D remains unclear. This CDR3 contains 12 residues. The V gene's germline CDR1 is MDHEN and CDR2 SYDVKM. With 6 bases removed from V and 0 bases from J, the gap between germline ends came to 4 bases. CDR3 amino acids: CASRASTDTQYF. The CDR3 DNA reads as TGTGCCAGCAGAGCTAGCACAGATACGCAGTATTTT.

The table lists this clone with a few counts. This rearrangement joins TRBV2 to TRBJ2-1; the D gene is possibly TRBD2 (6 bases). The CDR3 runs to 13 residues. Trimming cost V 4 bases and J 5 bases, with 9 bases left between them. Germline V gives CDR1 SNHLY, CDR2 FYNNEI. The CDR3 reads CASSGTTHNEQFF. The CDR3 DNA reads as TGTGCCAGCAGTGGGACTACCCACAATGAGCAGTTCTTC.

The chain has TRBV28 and TRBJ1-6; 7 bases line up with TRBD1. The V segment lost 6 bases and the J segment 5 bases; nucleotides outside the gene matches: 4. The germline V gene encodes CDR1 MDHEN and CDR2 SYDVKM. This CDR3 has 14 residues. DNA of the CDR3: TGTGCCAGCAGCCAGGGGGTAAATAATTCACCCCTCCACTTT. Its protein product is CASSQGVNNSPLHF.

The chain employs TRBV4-1 and TRBJ1-2; 7 bases agree with TRBD1. J was trimmed by 7 bases and V by 0 bases; bases with no gene match: 11. CDR1 and CDR2 (germline): MGHRA, YSYEKL. CDR3 length: 16 amino acids. The CDR3 protein is CASSQDKGQEPSGYTF. In DNA form, the CDR3 reads TGCGCCAGCAGCCAAGATAAAGGACAGGAGCCCAGTGGCTACACCTTC.

This chain joins TRBV7-9 and TRBJ2-1; 7 nucleotides line up with TRBD1. Trimming took 4 bases from V and 8 from J; bases not matched to a gene: 17. The CDR3 is made up of 17 amino acids. Germline V gene lookup returns CDR1 SEHNR and CDR2 FQNEAQ (reference sequence). CDR3 sequence: CASSSDSRGWFQDEQFF. CDR3 bases: TGTGCCAGCAGCTCAGATAGCAGGGGGTGGTTTCAAGATGAGCAGTTCTTC.

The rearrangement uses TRBV25-1 and TRBJ1-4; maybe TRBD1 (5 bases). V shed 0 bases and J shed 8 bases, with 10 bases lying between them. The CDR3 contains 14 residues. Germline lookup yields CDR1 MGHDK and CDR2 SYGVNS. The CDR3 spells CASSEYRDEEKLFF. The CDR3 nucleotides are TGTGCCAGCAGTGAATACAGGGATGAGGAAAAACTGTTTTTT. Full variable domain (outside the CDR3, taken from reference TRBV25-1 and TRBJ1-4): EADIYQTPRYLVIGTGKKITLECSQTMGHDKMYWYQQDPGMELHLIHYSYGVNSTEKGDLSSESTVSRIRTEHFPLTLESARPSHTSQYLCASSEYRDEEKLFFGSGTQLSVL.

This clone was seen just once. V usage is TRBV2 and J usage is TRBJ1-1; no clear D. CDR1 is SNHLY, CDR2 FYNNEI, per germline. This CDR3 is built from 13 residues. V was clipped by 5 bases and J by 3 bases, with 10 bases between them. Here the CDR3 reads CASSSVGDTEAFF. CDR3 nucleotides: TGTGCCAGCAGTAGCGTAGGTGACACTGAAGCTTTCTTT.

The rearrangement joins TRBV6-1 to TRBJ2-2; 9 bases map to TRBD2. The CDR3 runs 17 residues. Germline-derived CDR1 and CDR2 are MNHNS and SASEGT. V shed 3 bases and J 1 base; nucleotides not matched to a gene: 6. The CDR3 DNA reads TGTGCCAGCAGTGATTCCATAGCGGGGGAGAACACCGGGGAGCTGTTTTTT. It encodes CASSDSIAGENTGELFF.